Presented here are 22 T cell receptor beta chains from one specimen sequenced in a study of chemoradiotherapy in HPV16-positive cancers. Assay: immunoSEQ multiplex PCR; the TCRdb copy retains only in-frame clones and omits some. The table includes around 19,000 clones, roughly 90% detected once. The sample was blood, taken from a patient who underwent chemoradiotherapy. The receptor source for this set is a human donor with HPV-associated anogenital cancer.

V is TRBV7-2 and J is TRBJ1-1; 8 positions match TRBD1. Germline V gene sequence: CDR1 SGHTA, CDR2 FQGNSA. V trimming: 1 base; J trimming: 7 bases; junction bases outside the gene matches: 20. The CDR3 loop spans 19 amino acids. CDR3 coding DNA: TGTGCCAGCAGCTTAGTTTTCCTCCGACCAGGGGGCGCTTCTGATGAAGCTTTCTTT. Its protein is CASSLVFLRPGGASDEAFF. Drawing the rest from reference TRBV7-2 and TRBJ1-1, the complete variable domain is GAGVSQSPSNKVTEKGKDVELRCDPISGHTALYWYRQSLGQGLEFLIYFQGNSAPDKSGLPSDRFSAERTGGSVSTLTIQRTQQEDSAVYLCASSLVFLRPGGASDEAFFGQGTRLTVV.

The rearrangement joins TRBV5-6 to TRBJ2-7; D is tentatively TRBD1 or TRBD2 (6 bases each). The CDR3 spans 16 residues. Trimming shortened V by 0 bases and J by 4 bases, and 17 bases separated the two germline ends. The germline V gene has CDR1 SGHDT and CDR2 YYEEEE. The DNA for the CDR3 is TGTGCCAGCAGCTTGGGAGGGGGAGGCTTAGGATACGAGCAGTACGTC. Encoded protein: CASSLGGGGLGYEQYV.

V gene TRBV5-1 combines with J gene TRBJ1-6, with D possibly TRBD1 on 6 matching bases. There are 13 residues in the CDR3. Trimming took 5 bases from V and 7 from J, leaving 10 bases between them. Germline loops: CDR1 SGHRS, CDR2 YFSETQ. Here the CDR3 DNA reads TGCGCCAGCAGTGGACAGACCAATTCACCCCTCCACTTT. Its translation is CASSGQTNSPLHF.

The chain joins TRBV2 to TRBJ2-2; 11 nucleotides line up with TRBD1. Trimming took 9 bases from V and 6 from J; bases not matched to a gene: 9. Germline CDR1 is SNHLY and CDR2 is FYNNEI. This CDR3 region has 15 residues. The CDR3 nucleotides read TGTGCCAGTGAAGGACAGGGGGCGACGGCCGGGGAGCTGTTTTTT. Its translation: CASEGQGATAGELFF.

This CDR3 reads CSVEIPGSSGANVLTF. In DNA form, the CDR3 reads TGCAGCGTTGAGATCCCAGGTTCCTCTGGGGCCAACGTCCTGACTTTC. The chain recombines TRBV29-1 with TRBJ2-6; D is undetermined. Germline CDR1 reads SQVTM; CDR2 reads ANQGSEA. The CDR3 spans 16 residues. Trimming cost V 3 bases and J 0 bases, with 12 bases left between them.

CDR3 in DNA: TGCGCCAGCAGGGGGGGCGGGGGGGCCTACGAGCAGTACGTC. Translation gives CASRGGGGAYEQYV. The gene calls are TRBV10-2 and TRBJ2-7, with 9 nucleotides matching TRBD2. V lost 6 bases and J lost 2; bases outside the gene matches: 5. Germline CDR1 reads WSHSY; CDR2 reads SAAADI. The CDR3 covers 14 residues.

V gene TRBV7-2 combines with J gene TRBJ1-1; D not certain. Per germline, CDR1 SGHTA and CDR2 FQGNSA. This CDR3 is built from 12 residues. V lost 3 bases and J lost 3, with 5 bases in between. CDR3 protein: CASSFYHTEAFF. CDR3 bases: TGTGCCAGCAGCTTTTACCACACTGAAGCTTTCTTT.

This sequence joins TRBV29-1 and TRBJ2-7; TRBD1 might be the D (6 bases). The length of the CDR3 is 12 residues. Trimming removed 4 bases at V and 3 bases at J, with 10 bases between. Germline lookup yields CDR1 SQVTM and CDR2 ANQGSEA. The CDR3 here is CSVVGQNYEQYF. Written as DNA, the CDR3 is TGCAGCGTTGTCGGACAGAACTACGAGCAGTACTTC.

V is TRBV9 and J is TRBJ1-2; TRBD1 matches at 7 bases. The CDR3 sequence is 14 residues long. Germline V gene sequence: CDR1 SGDLS, CDR2 YYNGEE. V trimming: 3 bases; J trimming: 4 bases; junction bases outside the gene matches: 6. The CDR3 nucleotides read TGTGCCAGCAGCGACCGGGACAGAGGCTATGGCTACACCTTC. It yields the protein CASSDRDRGYGYTF.

The chain joins TRBV28 to TRBJ2-7; 14 bases fit TRBD2. The germline gives CDR1 MDHEN, CDR2 SYDVKM. V shed 5 bases, J shed 4 bases, and the junction held 10 bases outside the gene matches. The CDR3 runs 17 residues. The CDR3 DNA reads as TGTGCCAGCAGTCTAAATACCGGGACTAGCGGGGGATACGAGCAGTACGTC. As protein: CASSLNTGTSGGYEQYV.

The rearrangement links TRBV6-1 to TRBJ2-7, with D perhaps TRBD2 (6 bases). V was trimmed by 3 bases and J by 4 bases, leaving 10 bases between them. This CDR3 is 13 amino acids long. From germline, CDR1 is MNHNS and CDR2 SASEGT. The CDR3 protein is CASSDGGMYEQYF. For the CDR3, the DNA is TGTGCCAGCAGTGACGGAGGGATGTACGAGCAGTACTTC.

In this sample, this clone turned up once. The rearrangement links TRBV19 to TRBJ2-3; 10 bases are a match to TRBD2. The CDR3 consists of 14 residues. Germline CDR1 reads LNHDA; CDR2 reads SQIVND (reference sequence). The ends lost 7 bases at V and 2 bases at J; junction bases unmatched: 3. In nucleotides, the CDR3 is TGTGCCAGTACTCTAGCGGGGGTCACAGATACGCAGTATTTT. It specifies CASTLAGVTDTQYF.

This clone was seen only once. The CDR3 DNA reads as TGTGCCAGCAGCCAAGCGGCCGCTGCGTTGAACGAGCAGTACTTC. This codes for CASSQAAAALNEQYF. The V call is TRBV7-9, the J call TRBJ2-7; the D gene is possibly TRBD2 (5 bases). Germline V CDR1 and CDR2: SEHNR, FQNEAQ (reference sequence). Trimming cost V 5 bases and J 5 bases, with 19 bases left between them. CDR3 length: 15 amino acids.

The chain uses TRBV27 and TRBJ1-1, with 7 bases that match TRBD1. The CDR3 is 13 residues long. In germline, CDR1 is MNHEY, CDR2 SMNVEV (reference sequence). Germline trimming cut 4 bases from V and 5 bases from J; bases unmatched to any gene: 4. The CDR3 bases are TGTGCCAGCAGTTACTCCAGGGGGACTGAAGCTTTCTTT. This sequence encodes CASSYSRGTEAFF.

The chain joins TRBV7-9 to TRBJ1-5; possibly TRBD1 for D (5 bases). Germline loops: CDR1 SEHNR, CDR2 FQNEAQ (reference sequence). This CDR3 has 14 residues. V was cut by 1 base and J by 3 bases, with 7 bases left in between. The CDR3 region is CASSLGQPNQPQHF. CDR3 nucleotide sequence: TGTGCCAGCAGCTTAGGACAGCCCAATCAGCCCCAGCATTTT.

The rearrangement links TRBV2 to TRBJ2-1; 8 nucleotides match TRBD2. V was pared by 3 bases and J by 5 bases, with 3 bases of the junction left unmatched. The CDR3 spans 14 residues. Germline V lookup: CDR1 SNHLY, CDR2 FYNNEI. CDR3 loop: CASSDGGAHNEQFF. CDR3 DNA: TGTGCCAGCAGTGACGGGGGGGCCCACAATGAGCAGTTCTTC. Based on the CDR3 plus reference TRBV2 and TRBJ2-1, the full variable domain is EPEVTQTPSHQVTQMGQEVILRCVPISNHLYFYWYRQILGQKVEFLVSFYNNEISEKSEIFDDQFSVERPDGSNFTLKIRSTKLEDSAMYFCASSDGGAHNEQFFGPGTRLTVL.

The chain couples TRBV27 to TRBJ1-1; D call uncertain. This CDR3 contains 13 residues. Trimming removed 3 bases at V and 3 bases at J, with 8 bases between. The germline CDR1 and CDR2 sequences are MNHEY and SMNVEV (reference sequence). CDR3 DNA: TGTGCCAGCAGTTTTGGGCGCGACACTGAAGCTTTCTTT. Protein: CASSFGRDTEAFF.

The rearrangement links TRBV10-3 to TRBJ2-5; 9 bases are shared with TRBD2. V shed 5 bases and J 3 bases; nucleotides not matched to a gene: 7. Germline CDR1 is ENHRY and CDR2 is SYGVKD. The CDR3 covers 15 residues. CDR3 region: CAISSGTSTEETQYF. The DNA of the CDR3 is TGTGCCATCAGTTCCGGGACTAGCACCGAAGAGACCCAGTACTTC.

V and J are TRBV6-1 and TRBJ1-6; D is undetermined. V gave up 3 bases and J gave up 0 bases, with 12 bases separating them. The germline V gene has CDR1 MNHNS and CDR2 SASEGT. There are 17 residues in the CDR3. The CDR3 here is CASSDSPRSSYNSPLHF. For the CDR3, the DNA is TGTGCCAGCAGTGATTCCCCTCGGAGCTCCTATAATTCACCCCTCCACTTT.

V gene TRBV7-2 combines with J gene TRBJ1-5, with D possibly being TRBD1 (6 bases). Germline V lookup: CDR1 SGHTA, CDR2 FQGNSA. The CDR3 runs to 16 residues. Between the trimmed V and J ends, which lost 5 bases and 1 base, there was a span of 15 bases. CDR3 in DNA: TGTGCCAGCAGCGTCGAAATAGGACAGAGCAATCAGCCCCAGCATTTT. As protein: CASSVEIGQSNQPQHF. The complete variable domain, with remaining parts taken from reference TRBV7-2 and TRBJ1-5, reads GAGVSQSPSNKVTEKGKDVELRCDPISGHTALYWYRQSLGQGLEFLIYFQGNSAPDKSGLPSDRFSAERTGGSVSTLTIQRTQQEDSAVYLCASSVEIGQSNQPQHFGDGTRLSIL.

The J gene is TRBJ1-5, the V gene TRBV19; no clear D gene. The CDR3 loop spans 14 amino acids. The germline CDR1 and CDR2 sequences are LNHDA and SQIVND (reference sequence). The germline V and J ends were trimmed by 4 bases and 0 bases, with 7 bases remaining between them. The CDR3 loop is CASSKTLSNQPQHF. CDR3 DNA sequence: TGTGCCAGTAGTAAAACACTTAGCAATCAGCCCCAGCATTTT.

The rearrangement uses TRBV7-9 and TRBJ1-4, with D hard to call. Deletions cut 2 bases from V and 4 bases from J, with 11 bases between. CDR3 size: 15 residues. Germline CDR1 and CDR2: SEHNR and FQNEAQ (reference sequence). CDR3 in amino acids: CASSLSNGFNEKLFF. Here the CDR3 DNA reads TGTGCCAGCAGCTTAAGCAACGGGTTTAATGAAAAACTGTTTTTT. The full variable domain, completed using reference TRBV7-9 and TRBJ1-4, is DTGVSQNPRHKITKRGQNVTFRCDPISEHNRLYWYRQTLGQGPEFLTYFQNEAQLEKSRLLSDRFSAERPKGSFSTLEIQRTEQGDSAMYLCASSLSNGFNEKLFFGSGTQLSVL.